The table lists the clone carrying this T cell receptor beta chain with a count of one. Antigen specificity is unknown. This sample was included in a study of blood T cells in healthy people across ages. Overall study results and limits: Older age went with lower TCR beta diversity per million T cells, in a roughly linear way. Higher diversity and more naive CD4+ cells were features of long-lived donors, compared to aged donors. Estimates based on one million T cells were treated as lower bounds.

The second PCR ran roughly 6 to 12 cycles with a sample-barcoded 5' primer and J-beta primers. Each cDNA molecule received a tag from a template-switch adaptor that had 12 random nucleotides. TCRdb independently ran MiXCR on the 5' RACE reads; one entry per CDR3 protein. The table has around 400,000 distinct CDR3 sequences, roughly half seen once. The junction had 5 bases not matched to a gene; V was cut back by 4 bases and J by 5 bases. Germline V gives CDR1 MRHNA, CDR2 SNTAGT. CDR3 length: 14 residues. This sequence was found in a man in his 60s in good health. The V gene is TRBV6-4, the J gene TRBJ1-1; TRBD1 matches at 9 bases. The sequenced material came from blood. The CDR3 DNA sequence: TGTGCCAGCAGTGTGGGACAGGGAGAAACTGAAGCTTTCTTT. Translation: CASSVGQGETEAFF.